This T cell receptor (beta chain) was sequenced during a study of T cell responses to AZD1222 COVID-19 vaccine. Study context: Timing groups of about 4 and about 12 weeks for second doses were pooled.

To note about this clone: The antigen remains undetermined.

Study outcomes and limitations: Among vaccine-associated CD4 TCRs, coverage spanned spike, with dominance at 160-218 and 743-854. Repertoire samples came only from after the peak T cell response.

The V gene's germline CDR1 is KGHSH and CDR2 LQKENI. V dropped 1 base and J dropped 4; count of bases not matched to a gene: 13. This CDR3 has 18 amino acids. The assay was immunoSEQ multiplex PCR, and TCRdb's table has in-frame clones only and misses some. The sample contains roughly 120,000 clones, 87% of which appear only once. This TCR was recovered from an adult in good health. The gene calls are TRBV18 and TRBJ2-5; 9 nucleotides match TRBD2. This material consisted of peripheral blood, taken on day 0 of AZD1222 vaccination. CDR3 nucleotides: TGTGCCAGCTCACCACGGCCAGCGGGGGGCCAAGGGCCAGAGACCCAGTACTTC. Residues: CASSPRPAGGQGPETQYF.